The subject of this entry is one TCR beta chain. Its binding antigen is unknown. Per-nucleotide qualities are absent, and no much larger clonotype sits a single base away. Including cysteine and phenylalanine, the CDR3 has 13 amino acids. The CDR3 DNA has 39 bases and is translated from base 1. CDR1 and CDR2 (LGHNT, FRNRAP) derive from the germline V gene. Trimming takes 0 bases from V and 2 bases from J, and the germline ends sit 3 bases apart. The sample belongs to a study of technical replicates of blood from a handful of donors (dated by TCRdb to the late 2010s). The method behind the library was the immunoSEQ multiplex PCR assay. TCRdb stores this immuneACCESS table with in-frame sequences only. Part of the clones is absent; in the studies checked, under half of the shortfall reflects unresolved V genes, and no reason is known for the rest. The sample table records about 82,000 clones; roughly 91% of these occur just once. The ten largest clones represent around 0.42% of the sample.

Sequences were obtained from T cells isolated from PBMCs. The clonotype originates from a human donor in good health. This receptor chain uses TRBV12-5 and TRBJ2-3, with the D segment identity uncertain. Here is the DNA: TGTGCTAGTGGTTTGGTCAACACAGATACGCAGTATTTT. It translates to CASGLVNTDTQYF.